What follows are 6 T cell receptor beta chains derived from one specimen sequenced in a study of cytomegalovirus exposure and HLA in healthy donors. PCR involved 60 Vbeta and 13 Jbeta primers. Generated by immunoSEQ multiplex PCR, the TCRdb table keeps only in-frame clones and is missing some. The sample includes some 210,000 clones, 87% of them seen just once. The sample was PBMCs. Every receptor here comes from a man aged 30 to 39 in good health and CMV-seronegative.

CDR3: CATSRGSGVTQPQHF. The CDR3 region has the DNA TGTGCCACCAGCAGGGGTTCAGGGGTGACTCAGCCCCAGCATTTT. The J gene is TRBJ1-5, the V gene TRBV15, with a possible D match to TRBD1 (6 bases). Trimming shortened V by 3 bases and J by 6 bases, and 15 bases separated the two germline ends. Germline CDR1 reads LNHNV; CDR2 reads YYDKDF (reference sequence). The CDR3 extends over 15 amino acids.

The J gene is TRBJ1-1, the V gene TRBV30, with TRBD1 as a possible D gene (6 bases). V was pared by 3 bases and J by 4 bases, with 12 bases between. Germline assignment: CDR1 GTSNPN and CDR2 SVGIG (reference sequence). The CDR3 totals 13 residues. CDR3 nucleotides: TGTGCCTGGAGACGGACAGTAGGCACTGAAGCTTTCTTT. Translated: CAWRRTVGTEAFF.

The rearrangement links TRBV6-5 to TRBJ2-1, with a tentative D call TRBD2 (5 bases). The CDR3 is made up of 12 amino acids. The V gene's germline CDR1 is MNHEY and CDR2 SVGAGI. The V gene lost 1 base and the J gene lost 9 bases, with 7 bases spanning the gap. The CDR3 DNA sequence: TGTGCCAGCAGTTACTACGGGGTTGAGCAGTTCTTC. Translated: CASSYYGVEQFF.

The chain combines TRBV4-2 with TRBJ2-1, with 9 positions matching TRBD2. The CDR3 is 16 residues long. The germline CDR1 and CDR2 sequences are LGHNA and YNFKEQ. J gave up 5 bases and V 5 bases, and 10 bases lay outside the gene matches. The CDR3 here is CASSRSTGTSNNEQFF. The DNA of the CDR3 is TGTGCCAGCAGCAGGAGTACCGGGACTAGCAACAATGAGCAGTTCTTC.

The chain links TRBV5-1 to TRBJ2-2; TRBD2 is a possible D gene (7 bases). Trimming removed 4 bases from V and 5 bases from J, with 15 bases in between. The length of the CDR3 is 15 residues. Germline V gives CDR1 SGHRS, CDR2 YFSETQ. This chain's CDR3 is CASSRLQGGTGELFF. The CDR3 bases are TGCGCCAGCAGCCGACTACAGGGAGGGACCGGGGAGCTGTTTTTT.

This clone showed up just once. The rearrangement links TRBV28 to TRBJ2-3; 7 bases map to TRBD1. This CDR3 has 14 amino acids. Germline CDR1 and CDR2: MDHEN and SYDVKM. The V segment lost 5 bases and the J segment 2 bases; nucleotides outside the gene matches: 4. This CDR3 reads CASSPGQFTDTQYF. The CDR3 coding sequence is TGTGCCAGCAGTCCGGGACAGTTCACAGATACGCAGTATTTT.